The 10 T cell receptor beta chains listed next were all sequenced from one sample in a study of cytomegalovirus exposure and HLA in healthy donors. PCR involved 60 Vbeta and 13 Jbeta primers. The assay was immunoSEQ multiplex PCR, and TCRdb's table has in-frame clones only and misses some. The table records about 180,000 clones, about 69% of them present only once. The specimen sequenced was PBMCs. Source of these receptors: a male donor in good health and CMV-seronegative.

The CDR3 sequence is CASSFSEPPWDEQFF. The CDR3 DNA follows: TGTGCCAGCAGCTTTAGCGAGCCCCCTTGGGATGAGCAGTTCTTC. The J gene is TRBJ2-1, the V gene TRBV7-6, with D possibly being TRBD2 (5 bases). Germline V CDR1 and CDR2: SGHVS, FNYEAQ. The V end was cut by 3 bases, the J end by 8 bases, with 17 bases between. This CDR3 spans 15 amino acids.

The rearrangement uses TRBV4-1 and TRBJ2-1; the match to TRBD2 covers 9 bases. This CDR3 has 17 residues. V dropped 4 bases and J dropped 6; count of bases not matched to a gene: 13. Germline values: CDR1 MGHRA, CDR2 YSYEKL. CDR3 protein: CASSPFRGLAISNEQFF. The CDR3 DNA reads TGCGCCAGCAGCCCCTTTAGGGGACTAGCAATTAGCAATGAGCAGTTCTTC.

The chain uses TRBV5-1 and TRBJ2-3; D is perhaps TRBD2 (6 bases). The V gene's germline CDR1 is SGHRS and CDR2 YFSETQ. The CDR3 is made up of 14 amino acids. V lost 4 bases and J lost 5, with 14 bases in between. CDR3 nucleotide sequence: TGCGCCAGCAGCCTCGTGCGGGACCAAGATACGCAGTATTTT. This translates into CASSLVRDQDTQYF.

The chain has TRBV6-5 and TRBJ1-1; D gene ambiguous. The CDR3 extends over 15 amino acids. The V gene's germline CDR1 is MNHEY and CDR2 SVGAGI. V lost 0 bases, J lost 1 base, and 9 bases lay in between. CDR3 loop: CASSYSAGSNTEAFF. For the CDR3, the DNA is TGTGCCAGCAGTTACTCGGCAGGTTCGAACACTGAAGCTTTCTTT.

There are a few counts of this clone. The V and J genes are TRBV4-3 and TRBJ1-4; perhaps TRBD1 as D (6 bases). Germline values: CDR1 LGHNA, CDR2 YSLEER. V lost 0 bases, J lost 8 bases, and 13 bases lay in between. The length of the CDR3 is 15 residues. The CDR3, as DNA: TGCGCCAGCAGCCAAGAGTCGGTCAGGGGAGAAAAACTGTTTTTT. Protein: CASSQESVRGEKLFF.

The chain uses TRBV5-1 and TRBJ2-1; 10 nucleotides line up with TRBD2. Germline values: CDR1 SGHRS, CDR2 YFSETQ. CDR3 size: 16 residues. Germline trimming cut 0 bases from V and 6 bases from J; bases unmatched to any gene: 6. CDR3 in DNA: TGCGCCAGCAGCTTGGGGGCCAGCGGGGGGGCCAATGAGCAGTTCTTC. It specifies CASSLGASGGANEQFF. Using reference TRBV5-1 and TRBJ2-1 for the parts outside the CDR3, the full variable domain is KAGVTQTPRYLIKTRGQQVTLSCSPISGHRSVSWYQQTPGQGLQFLFEYFSETQRNKGNFPGRFSGRQFSNSRSEMNVSTLELGDSALYLCASSLGASGGANEQFFGPGTRLTVL.

In its sample, this clone was seen a few times. The J gene is TRBJ2-3, the V gene TRBV4-1, with TRBD2 identical over 14 bases. V lost 6 bases and J lost 6; bases outside the gene matches: 11. The CDR3 runs 17 residues. CDR1 MGHRA and CDR2 YSYEKL come from the germline V gene. CDR3 bases: TGCGCCAGCAGGTCTGGGACTAGCGGGGGTTCATGGGATACGCAGTATTTT. Its translation is CASRSGTSGGSWDTQYF.

V gene TRBV11-2 combines with J gene TRBJ2-7, with a weak D call TRBD2 (6 bases). Germline assignment: CDR1 SGHAT and CDR2 FQNNGV. Between the trimmed V and J ends, which lost 5 bases and 3 bases, there was a span of 17 bases. This CDR3 spans 15 amino acids. The CDR3 reads CASSRGREKFYEQYF. CDR3 DNA: TGTGCCAGCAGCCGAGGGCGGGAAAAGTTCTACGAGCAGTACTTC.

The rearrangement uses TRBV5-1 and TRBJ2-3; TRBD2 is a possible D gene (6 bases). CDR1 is SGHRS and CDR2 is YFSETQ in the germline V gene. The CDR3 contains 14 residues. Trimming left V 4 bases short and J 2 bases short, with 11 bases between. As DNA, the CDR3 is TGCGCCAGCAGCCCAAGCGGGCCCACAGATACGCAGTATTTT. Its translation is CASSPSGPTDTQYF.

This clone was counted only a few times. The chain joins TRBV18 to TRBJ2-7; a possible D gene is TRBD1 (6 bases). V lost 3 bases to trimming and J lost 0 bases, with 9 bases between them. CDR1 KGHSH and CDR2 LQKENI come from the germline V gene. The CDR3 loop spans 14 amino acids. In DNA form, the CDR3 reads TGTGCCAGCTCACCGACAGGTTTCTCCTACGAGCAGTACTTC. The encoded protein is CASSPTGFSYEQYF.